This T cell receptor beta chain was profiled in a study of shared clonotypes between healthy human individuals. Study in general: Researchers assigned three CD4 naive, three CD4 memory, two CD8 naive and one CD8 memory plate to each donor.

The assay ran at deep level. Measured with immunoSEQ multiplex PCR; TCRdb has only the in-frame clones, and not every one. The table lists some 2.1 million clones, about 95% of them singletons, with roughly 1% in the top ten. Germline V gene sequence: CDR1 SGHVS, CDR2 FQNEAQ. The V end was cut by 1 base, the J end by 4 bases, with 8 bases between. This CDR3 is 15 amino acids long. Naive CD8 isolation took CD45RO-negative cells positively selected for CCR7 and excluded terminally differentiated effector memory CD45RA+ cells. This receptor was taken from a man aged 18 to 29 in good health. V usage is TRBV7-8 and J usage is TRBJ1-6; no clear D. Sequenced input: naive CD8+ T cells sorted from blood. CDR3 sequence (DNA): TGTGCCAGCAGCTTAGAGACCGTTTATAATTCACCCCTCCACTTT. Translating gives CASSLETVYNSPLHF.